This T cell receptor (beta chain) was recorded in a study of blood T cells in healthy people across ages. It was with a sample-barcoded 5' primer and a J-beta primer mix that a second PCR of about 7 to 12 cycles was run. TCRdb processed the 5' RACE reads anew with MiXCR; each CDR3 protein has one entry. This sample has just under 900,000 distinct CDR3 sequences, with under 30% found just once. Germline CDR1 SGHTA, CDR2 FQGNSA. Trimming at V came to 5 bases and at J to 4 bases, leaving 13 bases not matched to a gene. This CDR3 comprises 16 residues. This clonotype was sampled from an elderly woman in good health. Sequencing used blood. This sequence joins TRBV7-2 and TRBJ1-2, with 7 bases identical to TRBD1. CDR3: CASSRNIGQVPYGYTF. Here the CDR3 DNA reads TGTGCCAGCAGCCGAAATATTGGACAGGTTCCCTATGGCTACACCTTC.